A single sample is the source of the 17 T cell receptor beta chains below, sequenced in a study of blood T cell repertoires in COVID-19. Profiling relied on immunoSEQ multiplex PCR, and the TCRdb table lists in-frame clones only, not all of them. This sample has roughly 110,000 clones, with approximately 80% found just once. The sequencing sample was made of peripheral blood. The receptors derive from a man at least 80 years old with COVID-19, enrolled during active disease.

The chain employs TRBV18 and TRBJ2-7, with D tentatively TRBD2 (5 bases). The CDR3 has 14 amino acids. Germline CDR1 is KGHSH and CDR2 is LQKENI. The V and J ends lost 5 bases and 0 bases respectively, with 11 bases between them. CDR3 bases: TGTGCCAGCTCAGGAGGACGGAGCTCCTACGAGCAGTACTTC. This gives the protein CASSGGRSSYEQYF. Drawing the rest from reference TRBV18 and TRBJ2-7, the complete variable domain is NAGVMQNPRHLVRRRGQEARLRCSPMKGHSHVYWYRQLPEEGLKFMVYLQKENIIDESGMPKERFSAEFPKEGPSILRIQQVVRGDSAAYFCASSGGRSSYEQYFGPGTRLTVT.

The chain combines TRBV6-5 with TRBJ2-7, with D possibly being TRBD1 (6 bases). The CDR3 is made up of 13 amino acids. Between the trimmed V and J ends, which lost 3 bases and 6 bases, there was a span of 12 bases. Germline V lookup: CDR1 MNHEY, CDR2 SVGAGI. In DNA, the CDR3 is TGTGCCAGCAGTTATGAAACAGGGAGCGAGCAGTACTTC. It translates to CASSYETGSEQYF.

The chain joins TRBV18 to TRBJ1-1, with D hard to call. The CDR3 is 17 amino acids. In germline, CDR1 is KGHSH, CDR2 LQKENI. The V and J ends lost 2 bases and 0 bases respectively, with 16 bases between them. The CDR3 spells CASSPIRRASMNTEAFF. CDR3 coding DNA: TGTGCCAGCTCACCAATCCGGAGGGCCAGTATGAACACTGAAGCTTTCTTT.

The table lists this clone with a count of one. This chain uses TRBV7-9 with TRBJ2-3; D might be TRBD2 (5 bases). The CDR3 is 14 amino acids. The ends were cut back, 0 bases at V and 7 bases at J, with 11 bases in the middle. CDR1 and CDR2 from the germline V gene are SEHNR and FQNEAQ (reference sequence). CDR3 bases: TGTGCCAGCAGCTTAGCGGGAGAAGCGAATACGCAGTATTTT. This sequence encodes CASSLAGEANTQYF.

This clone was counted a few times. The V call is TRBV11-2, the J call TRBJ2-2, with 7 bases aligning to TRBD2. Per germline, CDR1 SGHAT and CDR2 FQNNGV. With 4 bases clipped from V and 5 bases from J, the junction kept 13 bases outside the gene matches. There are 17 residues in the CDR3. In nucleotides, the CDR3 is TGTGCCAGCAGCTCCTCACTTGCGGGAGTAAAAACCGGGGAGCTGTTTTTT. Residues: CASSSSLAGVKTGELFF.

The chain joins TRBV5-1 to TRBJ1-1, with 9 bases lining up with TRBD1. Germline-derived CDR1 and CDR2 are SGHRS and YFSETQ. Trimming took 4 bases from V and 0 from J; bases not matched to a gene: 1. This CDR3 has 14 amino acids. The CDR3 nucleotides are TGCGCCAGCAGCCGGGACAGGGTGAACACTGAAGCTTTCTTT. Translation gives CASSRDRVNTEAFF.

The rearrangement joins TRBV5-4 to TRBJ2-5; a weak D match, TRBD1 (6 bases). CDR3 length equals 14 residues. From germline, CDR1 is SGHNT and CDR2 YYREEE (reference sequence). The V end lost 4 bases, the J end lost 1 base, and 11 bases lay between the germline ends. Here the CDR3 DNA reads TGTGCCAGCAGCCCGGGACATCTCCAAGAGACCCAGTACTTC. Translated: CASSPGHLQETQYF.

The rearrangement joins TRBV5-1 to TRBJ1-2; D ambiguous. This CDR3 region has 15 residues. Germline loops: CDR1 SGHRS, CDR2 YFSETQ. The ends were cut back, 0 bases at V and 7 bases at J, with 16 bases in the middle. The CDR3 spells CASSLDGTSARGYTF. DNA for the CDR3: TGCGCCAGCAGCTTGGACGGAACTAGCGCCCGTGGCTACACCTTC. The variable domain in full, completed from reference TRBV5-1 and TRBJ1-2, reads KAGVTQTPRYLIKTRGQQVTLSCSPISGHRSVSWYQQTPGQGLQFLFEYFSETQRNKGNFPGRFSGRQFSNSRSEMNVSTLELGDSALYLCASSLDGTSARGYTFGSGTRLTVV.

This clone was seen a single time. This sequence joins TRBV28 and TRBJ2-5; 9 positions match TRBD1. Unmatched junction bases numbered 5, after V lost 2 bases and J lost 4 bases. CDR1 MDHEN and CDR2 SYDVKM come from the germline V gene. The CDR3 has 15 residues. Here the CDR3 reads CASSLGTGMGETQYF. Written as DNA, the CDR3 is TGTGCCAGCAGTTTAGGGACAGGGATGGGAGAGACCCAGTACTTC.

The chain joins TRBV28 to TRBJ1-5; D might be TRBD1 (6 bases). CDR3 length equals 15 residues. CDR1 and CDR2 (germline): MDHEN, SYDVKM. V was clipped by 5 bases and J by 6 bases, with 17 bases between them. The CDR3, as DNA: TGTGCCAGCAGTCTGGGTGCCAGGGGAATTCAGCCCCAGCATTTT. This encodes CASSLGARGIQPQHF.

The chain carries TRBV6-5 and TRBJ1-3, with 9 bases lining up with TRBD1. CDR1 is MNHEY, CDR2 SVGAGI, per germline. The CDR3 is 16 residues long. The V gene end was trimmed by 4 bases and the J gene end by 2 bases; junction bases not matched to a gene: 6. The CDR3 reads CASSSETGGTGNTIYF. DNA of the CDR3: TGTGCCAGCAGTTCGGAGACAGGGGGAACTGGAAACACCATATATTTT.

This chain links TRBV6-1 with TRBJ1-6; 8 bases are a match to TRBD1. The CDR3 consists of 16 residues. Germline CDR1 reads MNHNS; CDR2 reads SASEGT. V gave up 4 bases and J gave up 6 bases; unmatched junction bases: 8. CDR3 nucleotide sequence: TGTGCCAGCAGTGCTCGACAGGGGTATTCTAATTCACCCCTCCACTTT. Protein: CASSARQGYSNSPLHF.

V and J are TRBV5-8 and TRBJ2-3, with no clear D. CDR1 and CDR2 from the germline V gene are SGHTS and YDEGEE. The CDR3 is 14 residues long. Trimming pared 5 bases from V and 0 bases from J, leaving 10 bases between. As DNA, the CDR3 is TGTGCCAGCAGTCTGACACCTAGCACAGATACGCAGTATTTT. Translated: CASSLTPSTDTQYF.

The rearrangement joins TRBV19 to TRBJ2-1; D is perhaps TRBD1 (6 bases). The CDR3 runs 15 residues. Germline lookup yields CDR1 LNHDA and CDR2 SQIVND (reference sequence). The ends were cut back, 5 bases at V and 3 bases at J, with 14 bases in the middle. The CDR3 here is CASSPTKDSYNEQFF. For the CDR3, the DNA is TGTGCCAGTAGTCCCACAAAGGACAGCTACAATGAGCAGTTCTTC.

In this sample, this clone turned up a few times. The gene calls are TRBV7-6 and TRBJ2-7; TRBD1 is a possible D gene (5 bases). V gave up 1 base and J gave up 6 bases, with 10 bases separating them. The CDR3 length is 13 residues. Germline lookup yields CDR1 SGHVS and CDR2 FNYEAQ. The CDR3 here is CASSLEQDGEQYF. CDR3 DNA sequence: TGTGCCAGCAGCTTAGAACAGGACGGCGAGCAGTACTTC.

The chain employs TRBV7-8 and TRBJ1-2; the D gene is possibly TRBD1 (5 bases). The CDR3 has 12 amino acids. Germline assignment: CDR1 SGHVS and CDR2 FQNEAQ. Trimming took off 1 base at V and 6 bases at J, with 6 bases between the two ends. CDR3 in amino acids: CASSLGGDGYTF. The CDR3 coding sequence is TGTGCCAGCAGCTTAGGGGGCGATGGCTACACCTTC.

The chain combines TRBV7-9 with TRBJ2-7, with 7 positions matching TRBD1. Trimming took 7 bases from V and 3 from J; bases not matched to a gene: 12. Germline V gives CDR1 SEHNR, CDR2 FQNEAQ (reference sequence). This CDR3 contains 15 residues. CDR3 amino acids: CASINHGTEFYEQYF. Written as DNA, the CDR3 is TGTGCCAGCATAAACCACGGGACAGAGTTCTACGAGCAGTACTTC.